Listed below are T cell receptor beta chains from one sample, sequenced in a study of T cells in Graves' hyperthyroidism and ophthalmopathy. TCRdb re-analysed the multiplex PCR reads in MiXCR, keeping a single row per CDR3 protein. The table shows around 350,000 distinct CDR3 sequences, with 15% to 20% occurring only once. The source material was blood. The receptors here all came from a woman aged 18-29 years with Graves' hyperthyroidism. CDR3s include the opening cysteine and the closing phenylalanine or tryptophan. The order of the fields is D gene, J gene, clone size, V gene, CDR3 protein, CDR3 DNA. D genes are given only for firm matches. Clone size appears in some rows only: once, few, many, or a class for an expanded clone.

>TRBD1|TRBJ1-2|many|TRBV10-3
CAIRGAGGVYGYTF
TGTGCCATCAGGGGGGCAGGGGGCGTCTATGGCTACACCTTC
>-|TRBJ1-1|once|TRBV12-3/TRBV12-4
CASRFSKRNTEAFF
TGTGCCAGCAGATTTTCCAAACGGAACACTGAAGCTTTCTTT
>-|TRBJ1-1|few|TRBV5-1
CASSPITWYSYRRAFF
TGCGCCAGCAGCCCGATCACCTGGTATTCCTACAGGCGAGCTTTCTTT
>TRBD1|TRBJ2-7|many|TRBV27
CASSLSGVGTGVEQYF
TGTGCCAGCAGTTTATCAGGGGTAGGGACAGGGGTCGAGCAGTACTTC
>TRBD2|TRBJ2-7|many|TRBV20-1
CSARAGLSYEQYF
TGCAGTGCCAGAGCGGGGCTCTCCTACGAGCAGTACTTC
>-|TRBJ1-5|many|TRBV4-1
CASSQDGRNQPQHF
TGCGCCAGCAGCCAAGACGGACGCAATCAGCCCCAGCATTTT
>-|TRBJ2-7|many|TRBV4-2
CASSQDGTYYEQYF
TGTGCCAGCAGCCAGGACGGGACCTACTACGAGCAGTACTTC
>-|TRBJ1-5|many|TRBV24-1
CATSRQGSNQPQHF
TGTGCCACCAGTCGGCAGGGAAGCAATCAGCCCCAGCATTTT
>TRBD2|TRBJ2-5|many|TRBV24-1
CATSDVTSGVQETQYF
TGTGCCACCAGTGATGTAACTAGCGGGGTGCAAGAGACCCAGTACTTC
>-|TRBJ1-3|many|TRBV28
CASSPPGRGVGNTIYF
TGTGCCAGCAGTCCCCCGGGCCGGGGTGTGGGAAACACCATATATTTT
>-|TRBJ1-1|many|TRBV10-2
CASSEGRGGPANTEAFF
TGCGCCAGCAGTGAGGGGAGGGGGGGACCAGCGAACACTGAAGCTTTCTTT
>-|TRBJ2-2|-|TRBV6-2/TRBV6-3
CASRTTGITGELFF
TGTGCCAGTAGGACCACAGGGATAACCGGGGAGCTGTTTTTT
>TRBD1|TRBJ1-2|many|TRBV19
CASSIRGIYGYTF
TGTGCCAGTAGTATCAGGGGGATCTATGGCTACACCTTC
>TRBD1|TRBJ2-5|many|TRBV28
CASSPRTGGRETQYF
TGTGCCAGCAGTCCCCGGACAGGGGGCAGAGAGACCCAGTACTTC
>-|TRBJ2-7|many|TRBV7-9
CASSSTYPDTDYEQYF
TGTGCCAGCAGCTCCACGTATCCGGACACCGACTACGAGCAGTACTTC
>TRBD1|TRBJ1-2|-|TRBV27
CASKTLQGRYYGYTF
TGTGCCAGCAAGACCCTACAGGGGCGATACTATGGCTACACCTTC
>-|TRBJ2-7|many|TRBV11-2
CASSLAGSPYEQYF
TGTGCCAGCAGCTTAGCAGGGTCCCCCTACGAGCAGTACTTC
>-|TRBJ2-4|-|TRBV6-1
CASSEQGGGQNIQYF
TGTGCCAGCAGTGAACAAGGAGGAGGCCAAAACATTCAGTACTTC
>TRBD1|TRBJ1-2|many|TRBV7-2
CASNTGGSSNGYTF
TGTGCCAGCAATACAGGGGGATCTAGTAATGGCTACACCTTC